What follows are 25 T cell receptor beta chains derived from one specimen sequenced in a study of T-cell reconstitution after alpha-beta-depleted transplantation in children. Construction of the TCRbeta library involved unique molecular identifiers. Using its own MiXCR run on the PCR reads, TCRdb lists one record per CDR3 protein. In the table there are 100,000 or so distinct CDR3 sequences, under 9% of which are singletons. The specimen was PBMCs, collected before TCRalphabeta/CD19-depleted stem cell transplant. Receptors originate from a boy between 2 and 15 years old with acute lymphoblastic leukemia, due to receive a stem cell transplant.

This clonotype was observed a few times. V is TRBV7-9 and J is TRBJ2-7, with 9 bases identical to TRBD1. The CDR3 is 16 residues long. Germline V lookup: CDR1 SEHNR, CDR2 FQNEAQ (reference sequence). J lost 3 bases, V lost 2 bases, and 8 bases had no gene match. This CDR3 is CASSLPPGTGLYEQYF. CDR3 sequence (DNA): TGTGCCAGCAGCTTACCCCCTGGGACAGGGCTCTACGAGCAGTACTTC.

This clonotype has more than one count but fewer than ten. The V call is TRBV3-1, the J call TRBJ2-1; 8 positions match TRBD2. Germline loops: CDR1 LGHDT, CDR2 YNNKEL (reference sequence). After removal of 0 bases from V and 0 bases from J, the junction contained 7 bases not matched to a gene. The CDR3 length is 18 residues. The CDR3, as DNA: TGTGCCAGCAGCCAAGAGGCCCAGCGGGGGATCTCCTACAATGAGCAGTTCTTC. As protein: CASSQEAQRGISYNEQFF.

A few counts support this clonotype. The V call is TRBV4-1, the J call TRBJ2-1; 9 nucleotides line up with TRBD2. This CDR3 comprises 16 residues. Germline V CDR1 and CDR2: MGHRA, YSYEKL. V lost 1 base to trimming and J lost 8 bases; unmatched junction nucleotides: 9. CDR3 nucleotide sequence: TGCGCCAGCAGCCAAGTTTATGAGCGGGGGGCCCATGAGCAGTTCTTC. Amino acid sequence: CASSQVYERGAHEQFF.

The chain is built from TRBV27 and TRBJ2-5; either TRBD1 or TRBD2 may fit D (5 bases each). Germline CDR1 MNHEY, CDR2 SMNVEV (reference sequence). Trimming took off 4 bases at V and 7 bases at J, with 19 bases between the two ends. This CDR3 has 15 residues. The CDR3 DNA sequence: TGTGCCAGCAGTTCGGGGACGGACTCCCCCGGGACCCAGTACTTC. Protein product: CASSSGTDSPGTQYF.

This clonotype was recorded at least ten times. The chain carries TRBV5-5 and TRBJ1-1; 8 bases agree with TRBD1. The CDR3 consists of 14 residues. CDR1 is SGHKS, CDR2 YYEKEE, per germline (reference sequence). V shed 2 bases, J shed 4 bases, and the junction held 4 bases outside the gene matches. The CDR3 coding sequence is TGTGCCAGCAGCTTTTTCACAGGGGGCACTGAAGCTTTCTTT. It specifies CASSFFTGGTEAFF. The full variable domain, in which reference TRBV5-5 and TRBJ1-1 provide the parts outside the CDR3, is DAGVTQSPTHLIKTRGQQVTLRCSPISGHKSVSWYQQVLGQGPQFIFQYYEKEERGRGNFPDRFSARQFPNYSSELNVNALLLGDSALYLCASSFFTGGTEAFFGQGTRLTVV.

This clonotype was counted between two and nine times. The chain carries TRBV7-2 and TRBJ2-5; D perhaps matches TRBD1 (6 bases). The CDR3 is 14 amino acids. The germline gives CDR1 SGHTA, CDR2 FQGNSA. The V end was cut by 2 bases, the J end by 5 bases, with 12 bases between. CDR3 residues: CASSLRRGAETQYF. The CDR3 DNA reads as TGTGCCAGCAGCTTACGCAGGGGCGCGGAGACCCAGTACTTC.

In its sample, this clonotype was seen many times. Here the CDR3 DNA reads TGTGCCAGCAGCGGCGGGGGGGCTTACAATGAGCAGTTCTTC. Its translation: CASSGGGAYNEQFF. V usage is TRBV9 and J usage is TRBJ2-1; 9 bases match TRBD2. The CDR3 extends over 14 amino acids. V lost 3 bases and J lost 4; bases outside the gene matches: 2. CDR1 is SGDLS, CDR2 YYNGEE, per germline.

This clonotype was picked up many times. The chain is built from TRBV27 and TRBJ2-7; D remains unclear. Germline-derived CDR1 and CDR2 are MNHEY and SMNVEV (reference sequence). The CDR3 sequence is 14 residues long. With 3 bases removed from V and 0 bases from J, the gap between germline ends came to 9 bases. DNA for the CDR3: TGTGCCAGCAGTTTCAGTACTTTCTCCTACGAGCAGTACTTC. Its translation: CASSFSTFSYEQYF.

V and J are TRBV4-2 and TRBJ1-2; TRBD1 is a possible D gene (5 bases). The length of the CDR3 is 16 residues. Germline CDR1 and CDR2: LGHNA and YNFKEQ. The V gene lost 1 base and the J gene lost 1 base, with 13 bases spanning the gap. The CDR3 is CASSQGGSGGNYGYTF. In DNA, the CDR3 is TGTGCCAGCAGCCAAGGGGGAAGTGGGGGTAACTATGGCTACACCTTC.

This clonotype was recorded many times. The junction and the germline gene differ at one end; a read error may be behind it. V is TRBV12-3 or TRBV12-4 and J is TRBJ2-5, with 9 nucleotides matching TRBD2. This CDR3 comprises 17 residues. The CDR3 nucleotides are TGTGCCAGCAGCTTAGGGGTCGGCGGCGGGGGGGAAGAGACCCAGTACTTC. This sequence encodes CASSLGVGGGGEETQYF.

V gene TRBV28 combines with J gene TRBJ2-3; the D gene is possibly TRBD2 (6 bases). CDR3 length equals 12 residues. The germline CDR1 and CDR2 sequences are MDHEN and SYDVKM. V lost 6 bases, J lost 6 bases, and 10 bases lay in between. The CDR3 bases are TGTGCCAGCAGAGGCGGAGGGGATACGCAGTATTTT. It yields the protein CASRGGGDTQYF.

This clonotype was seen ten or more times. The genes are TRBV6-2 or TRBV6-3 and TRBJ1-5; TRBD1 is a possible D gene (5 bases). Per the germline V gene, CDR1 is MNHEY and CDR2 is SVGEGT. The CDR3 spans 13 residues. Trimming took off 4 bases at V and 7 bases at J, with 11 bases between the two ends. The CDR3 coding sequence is TGTGCCAGCAGTTTGCGGGGGGGGCAGCCCCAGCATTTT. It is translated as CASSLRGGQPQHF.

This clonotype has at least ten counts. Written as DNA, the CDR3 is TGCGCCAGCAGCCAAGTGTATGCAGGGACAGGGCTTTCCTACGAGCAGTACTTC. Translated, it gives CASSQVYAGTGLSYEQYF. V is TRBV4-3 and J is TRBJ2-7; TRBD1 aligns across 9 bases. V was clipped by 1 base and J by 1 base; unmatched bases: 11. Germline V lookup: CDR1 LGHNA, CDR2 YSLEER. The CDR3 spans 18 residues.

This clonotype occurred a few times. The CDR3 protein is CASSPPRGYEQYF. The CDR3 bases are TGTGCCAGCTCACCACCGAGGGGCTACGAGCAGTACTTC. This sequence joins TRBV18 and TRBJ2-7; the D call may be TRBD1 or TRBD2 (5 bases each). V lost 0 bases to trimming and J lost 3 bases, with 6 bases between them. Germline loops: CDR1 KGHSH, CDR2 LQKENI. This CDR3 comprises 13 residues.

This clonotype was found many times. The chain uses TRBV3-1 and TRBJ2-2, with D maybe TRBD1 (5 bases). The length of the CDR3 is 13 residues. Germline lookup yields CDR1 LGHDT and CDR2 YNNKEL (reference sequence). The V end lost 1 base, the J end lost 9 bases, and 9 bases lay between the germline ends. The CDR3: CASSQGMGRELFF. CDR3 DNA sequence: TGTGCCAGCAGCCAAGGAATGGGGCGGGAGCTGTTTTTT.

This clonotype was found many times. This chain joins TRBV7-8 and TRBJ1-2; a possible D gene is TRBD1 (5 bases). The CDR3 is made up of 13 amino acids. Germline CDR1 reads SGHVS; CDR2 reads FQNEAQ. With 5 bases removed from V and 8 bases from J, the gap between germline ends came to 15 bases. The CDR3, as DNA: TGTGCCAGCAGCCCAGGGACCGTGGGGGGCTACACCTTC. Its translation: CASSPGTVGGYTF.

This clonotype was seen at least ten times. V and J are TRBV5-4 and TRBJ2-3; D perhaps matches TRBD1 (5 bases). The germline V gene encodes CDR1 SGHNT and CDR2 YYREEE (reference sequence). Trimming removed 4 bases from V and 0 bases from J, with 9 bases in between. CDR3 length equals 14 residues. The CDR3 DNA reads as TGTGCCAGCAGCCTCCAGGGTAGCACAGATACGCAGTATTTT. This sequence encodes CASSLQGSTDTQYF.

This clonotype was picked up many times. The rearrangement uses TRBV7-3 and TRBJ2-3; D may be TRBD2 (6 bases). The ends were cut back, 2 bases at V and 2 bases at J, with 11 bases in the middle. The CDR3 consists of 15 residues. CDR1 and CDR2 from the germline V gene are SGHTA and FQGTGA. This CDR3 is CASSLLGGVTDTQYF. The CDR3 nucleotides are TGTGCCAGCAGCTTACTTGGCGGGGTCACAGATACGCAGTATTTT.

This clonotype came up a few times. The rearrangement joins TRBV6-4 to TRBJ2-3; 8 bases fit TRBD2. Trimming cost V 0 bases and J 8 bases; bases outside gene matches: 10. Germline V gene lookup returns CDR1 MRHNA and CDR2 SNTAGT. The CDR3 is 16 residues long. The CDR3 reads CASSDSSGGAPRTQYF. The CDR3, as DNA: TGTGCCAGCAGTGACTCCTCCGGGGGGGCTCCCCGTACGCAGTATTTT.

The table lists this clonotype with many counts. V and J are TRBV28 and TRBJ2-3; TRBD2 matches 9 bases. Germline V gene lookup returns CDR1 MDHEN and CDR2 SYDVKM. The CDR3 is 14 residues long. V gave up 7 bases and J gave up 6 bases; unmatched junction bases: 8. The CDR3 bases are TGTGCCAGCACGGCGGCGGGGGGGCCGGATACGCAGTATTTT. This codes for CASTAAGGPDTQYF.

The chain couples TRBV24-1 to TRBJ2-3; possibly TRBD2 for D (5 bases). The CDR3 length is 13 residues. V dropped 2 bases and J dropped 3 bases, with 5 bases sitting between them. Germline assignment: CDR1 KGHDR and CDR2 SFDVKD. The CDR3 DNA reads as TGTGCCACCAGTGATTGGAGGACAGATACGCAGTATTTT. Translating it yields CATSDWRTDTQYF.

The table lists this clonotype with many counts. Here the CDR3 reads CASNIQGSQLAKNIQYF. CDR3 bases: TGTGCCAGCAATATACAGGGGTCCCAATTAGCCAAAAACATTCAGTACTTC. The chain uses TRBV6-5 and TRBJ2-4, with 7 bases fitting TRBD1. CDR1 and CDR2 from the germline V gene are MNHEY and SVGAGI. The length of the CDR3 is 17 residues. The J segment lost 0 bases and the V segment lost 7 bases, leaving 12 bases of the junction unmatched.

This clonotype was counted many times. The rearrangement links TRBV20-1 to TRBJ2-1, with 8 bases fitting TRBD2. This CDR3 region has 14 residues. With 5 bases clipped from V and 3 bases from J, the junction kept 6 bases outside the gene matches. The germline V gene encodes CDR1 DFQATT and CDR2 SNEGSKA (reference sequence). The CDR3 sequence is CSAPERGYYNEQFF. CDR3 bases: TGCAGTGCTCCCGAGCGGGGGTACTACAATGAGCAGTTCTTC.

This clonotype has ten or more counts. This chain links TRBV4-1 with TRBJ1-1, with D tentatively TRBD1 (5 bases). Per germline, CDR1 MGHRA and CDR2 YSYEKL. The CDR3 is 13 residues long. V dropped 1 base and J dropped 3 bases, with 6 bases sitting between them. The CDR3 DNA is TGCGCCAGCAGCCAAGCCAGGGACACTGAAGCTTTCTTT. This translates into CASSQARDTEAFF.

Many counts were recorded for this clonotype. The CDR3 DNA follows: TGTGCCAGCAGTACTTTGGCTAGCGACTACAATGAGCAGTTCTTC. Amino acid sequence: CASSTLASDYNEQFF. The chain combines TRBV6-4 with TRBJ2-1, with a tentative D call TRBD2 (6 bases). CDR3 length: 15 amino acids. V was clipped by 5 bases and J by 3 bases, with 14 bases between them. Germline V gene lookup returns CDR1 MRHNA and CDR2 SNTAGT.